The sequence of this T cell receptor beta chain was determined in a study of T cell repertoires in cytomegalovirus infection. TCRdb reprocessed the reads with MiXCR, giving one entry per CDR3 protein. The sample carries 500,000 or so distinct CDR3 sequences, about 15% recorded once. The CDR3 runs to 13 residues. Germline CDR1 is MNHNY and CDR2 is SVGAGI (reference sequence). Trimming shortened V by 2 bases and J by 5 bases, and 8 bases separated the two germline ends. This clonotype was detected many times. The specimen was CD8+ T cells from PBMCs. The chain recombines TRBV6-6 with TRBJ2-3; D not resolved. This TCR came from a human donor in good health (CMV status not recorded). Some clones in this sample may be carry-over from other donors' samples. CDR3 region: CASSYQVKDTQYF. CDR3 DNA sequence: TGTGCCAGCAGTTACCAAGTGAAAGATACGCAGTATTTT.